The text below deals with one TCR beta chain. The antigen is unknown. Germline CDR1 and CDR2: LGHNA and YNFKEQ. This CDR3 has 14 amino acids. Trimming left V 2 bases short and J 6 bases short, with 12 bases between. This record belongs to a study of shared clonotypes between healthy human individuals. General observations from the study: Naive subsets generally had larger estimated richness than memory subsets.

Only Caucasian adults living in Nashville, Tennessee served as donors. Each subset's genomic DNA was split evenly across several immunoSEQ plates. Measured with immunoSEQ multiplex PCR; TCRdb has only the in-frame clones, and not every one. The table lists about 2,500,000 clones, around 94% of them singletons. This chain links TRBV4-2 with TRBJ2-3; D is ambiguous. This receptor was obtained from a man between 18 and 35 years old in good health. The specimen sequenced was naive CD4+ T cells sorted from blood. Stated subset: CD45RA+ positively selected. Written as DNA, the CDR3 is TGTGCCAGCAGCCAAACTGACGCCGCGGATACGCAGTATTTT. Its protein is CASSQTDAADTQYF.